This T cell receptor beta chain emerged from a study of tumor and adjacent non-tumor tissue in lung cancer. Three rounds of nested PCR, following a modified ARM-PCR protocol, produced the TCRbeta library. TCRdb redid the calling of the multiplex PCR reads with MiXCR, one entry per CDR3 protein. Here the sample spans roughly 67,000 distinct CDR3 sequences, about 61% being singletons. Study outcomes and limitations: Compared with tumor, normal lung showed significantly lower TCR diversity.

V was clipped by 2 bases and J by 1 base; unmatched bases: 3. Germline V gene data show CDR1 as SQVTM and CDR2 as ANQGSEA. The length of the CDR3 is 14 residues. Turning to this clonotype: Antigen specificity is unknown.

This sample's RNA came from whole unsorted tissue. This chain uses TRBV29-1 with TRBJ2-3; 7 bases line up with TRBD2. This clonotype was obtained from a man aged 45-65 years with non-small cell lung cancer. Material for sequencing was lung tumor tissue. CDR3: CSVERAGGTDTQYF. CDR3 coding DNA: TGCAGCGTTGAAAGGGCGGGGGGCACAGATACGCAGTATTTT.